Below are 32 T cell receptor beta chains sequenced from a single sample in a study of blood T cell repertoires in COVID-19. Data came from immunoSEQ multiplex PCR; TCRdb stores just in-frame clones and leaves some out. The sample records 84,000 or so clones, 85% being singletons. Sequenced input: peripheral blood. These receptors all come from an elderly man with active or convalescent COVID-19.

The chain joins TRBV2 to TRBJ1-1; D gene uncertain. Between the trimmed V and J ends, which lost 0 bases and 5 bases, there was a span of 13 bases. Per the germline V gene, CDR1 is SNHLY and CDR2 is FYNNEI. The CDR3 runs to 15 residues. Written as DNA, the CDR3 is TGTGCCAGCAGTGAAGCGCGCACGGGTGGGACTGAAGCTTTCTTT. This sequence encodes CASSEARTGGTEAFF.

This chain uses TRBV5-1 with TRBJ1-4; maybe TRBD1 (6 bases). The length of the CDR3 is 15 residues. Germline loops: CDR1 SGHRS, CDR2 YFSETQ. Trimming removed 4 bases from V and 5 bases from J, with 15 bases in between. The CDR3 sequence is CASSPQGRGNEKLFF. The CDR3 DNA follows: TGCGCCAGCAGCCCTCAGGGGCGGGGGAATGAAAAACTGTTTTTT.

The chain links TRBV11-2 to TRBJ2-7; D perhaps matches TRBD1 (5 bases). Germline V gene lookup returns CDR1 SGHAT and CDR2 FQNNGV. V lost 0 bases and J 3 bases, leaving 6 bases between the germline ends. This CDR3 comprises 13 residues. CDR3 coding DNA: TGTGCCAGCAGCTTAGACAGGGACTACGAGCAGTACGTC. It specifies CASSLDRDYEQYV.

This clone was detected only once. The rearrangement joins TRBV7-9 to TRBJ1-1, with a tentative D call TRBD1 (6 bases). V was pared by 5 bases and J by 2 bases, with 18 bases between. There are 16 residues in the CDR3. CDR1 SEHNR and CDR2 FQNEAQ come from the germline V gene (reference sequence). CDR3 protein: CASSPSRQAVNTEAFF. The CDR3 coding sequence is TGTGCCAGCAGCCCTTCTAGACAGGCCGTCAACACTGAAGCTTTCTTT.

For the CDR3, the DNA is TGTGCCAGCAGCAGTAGGGACAGGGGTGTCACTGAAGCTTTCTTT. It specifies CASSSRDRGVTEAFF. This rearrangement joins TRBV7-6 to TRBJ1-1; 10 nucleotides line up with TRBD1. This CDR3 comprises 15 residues. Germline values: CDR1 SGHVS, CDR2 FNYEAQ. The junction had 7 bases not matched to a gene; V was cut back by 5 bases and J by 4 bases. The complete variable domain, with remaining parts taken from reference TRBV7-6 and TRBJ1-1, reads GAGVSQSPRYKVTKRGQDVALRCDPISGHVSLYWYRQALGQGPEFLTYFNYEAQQDKSGLPNDRFSAERPEGSISTLTIQRTEQRDSAMYRCASSSRDRGVTEAFFGQGTRLTVV.

The CDR3: CASSSWDRGRTGELFF. The CDR3 coding sequence is TGTGCCAGCTCATCTTGGGACAGGGGCAGGACCGGGGAGCTGTTTTTT. The chain uses TRBV18 and TRBJ2-2; 10 nucleotides align to TRBD1. Germline trimming cut 5 bases from V and 5 bases from J; bases unmatched to any gene: 8. From germline, CDR1 is KGHSH and CDR2 LQKENI. The CDR3 contains 16 residues.

V gene TRBV6-6 combines with J gene TRBJ1-4; 8 nucleotides align to TRBD1. The CDR3 totals 15 residues. From germline, CDR1 is MNHNY and CDR2 SVGAGI (reference sequence). Trimming at V came to 2 bases and at J to 8 bases, leaving 7 bases not matched to a gene. CDR3 coding DNA: TGTGCCAGCAGTTACGGAGACAGGGGCAGGGAAAAACTGTTTTTT. Its protein is CASSYGDRGREKLFF.

The chain is built from TRBV7-6 and TRBJ2-1, with D maybe TRBD1 (6 bases). The CDR3 length is 15 residues. The germline V gene has CDR1 SGHVS and CDR2 FNYEAQ. Trimming removed 1 base from V and 7 bases from J, with 14 bases in between. CDR3 DNA: TGTGCCAGCAGCTTAGTAGGGGGAGTGGTTAATGAGCAGTTCTTC. Its translation: CASSLVGGVVNEQFF.

The chain combines TRBV7-9 with TRBJ1-5, with TRBD1 identical over 7 bases. V shed 5 bases, J shed 7 bases, and the junction held 14 bases outside the gene matches. The CDR3 contains 16 residues. Germline loops: CDR1 SEHNR, CDR2 FQNEAQ (reference sequence). The CDR3 here is CASSQDPTGFGQPQHF. CDR3 sequence (DNA): TGTGCCAGCAGCCAAGACCCGACAGGGTTCGGGCAGCCCCAGCATTTT.

The chain is built from TRBV6-6 and TRBJ1-5, with 10 bases lining up with TRBD1. The CDR3 loop spans 15 amino acids. The ends lost 6 bases at V and 5 bases at J; junction bases unmatched: 7. Germline V CDR1 and CDR2: MNHNY, SVGAGI (reference sequence). This CDR3 is CASRKGGTGDQPQHF. The CDR3, as DNA: TGTGCCAGCAGAAAAGGTGGGACAGGGGATCAGCCCCAGCATTTT.

The rearrangement links TRBV29-1 to TRBJ1-1, with 9 bases that match TRBD1. V was pared by 3 bases and J by 3 bases, with 2 bases of the junction left unmatched. This CDR3 contains 13 residues. The germline V gene encodes CDR1 SQVTM and CDR2 ANQGSEA. CDR3 loop: CSVETGGYTEAFF. The CDR3 DNA is TGCAGCGTTGAGACAGGGGGATACACTGAAGCTTTCTTT.

The V and J genes are TRBV28 and TRBJ1-1, with D perhaps TRBD1 (5 bases). Germline CDR1 MDHEN, CDR2 SYDVKM. The CDR3 has 12 amino acids. V lost 10 bases, J lost 1 base, and 10 bases lay in between. DNA of the CDR3: TGTGCCACTAGGGGCCCGAACACTGAAGCTTTCTTT. Translation: CATRGPNTEAFF. The complete variable domain, with remaining parts taken from reference TRBV28 and TRBJ1-1, reads DVKVTQSSRYLVKRTGEKVFLECVQDMDHENMFWYRQDPGLGLRLIYFSYDVKMKEKGDIPEGYSVSREKKERFSLILESASTNQTSMYLCATRGPNTEAFFGQGTRLTVV.

The V call is TRBV7-2, the J call TRBJ2-2; TRBD2 agrees at 8 bases. CDR3 length: 14 amino acids. V was clipped by 4 bases and J by 9 bases; unmatched bases: 7. From germline, CDR1 is SGHTA and CDR2 FQGNSA. This CDR3 is CASSSEAGGWELFF. CDR3 DNA: TGTGCCAGCAGCTCGGAGGCGGGGGGCTGGGAGCTGTTTTTT.

The chain combines TRBV7-9 with TRBJ2-1; tentative D call: TRBD2 (7 bases). Trimming cost V 6 bases and J 0 bases, with 15 bases left between them. The germline CDR1 and CDR2 sequences are SEHNR and FQNEAQ (reference sequence). This CDR3 spans 16 amino acids. CDR3 coding DNA: TGTGCCAGCAGTAGCGAGGGGGGGTTCTCCTACAATGAGCAGTTCTTC. Its translation: CASSSEGGFSYNEQFF.

The V call is TRBV7-9, the J call TRBJ1-2; TRBD1 matches 7 bases. Germline CDR1 and CDR2: SEHNR and FQNEAQ (reference sequence). The CDR3 runs 13 residues. Trimming removed 2 bases from V and 8 bases from J; junction bases left unmatched: 5. CDR3 bases: TGTGCCAGCAGCTTAAGTCAGGGGGTCGGCTACACCTTC. Its translation: CASSLSQGVGYTF.

This chain connects TRBV9 to TRBJ2-5; the D gene is possibly TRBD1 (5 bases). Germline CDR1 and CDR2: SGDLS and YYNGEE. The CDR3 length is 13 residues. The germline V and J ends were trimmed by 3 bases and 5 bases, with 11 bases remaining between them. The chain's CDR3 is CASSAGYRETQYF. CDR3 DNA: TGTGCCAGCAGCGCAGGGTATCGGGAGACCCAGTACTTC.

This sequence joins TRBV11-2 and TRBJ2-7, with 10 bases aligning to TRBD2. CDR1 SGHAT and CDR2 FQNNGV come from the germline V gene. J lost 4 bases, V lost 0 bases, and 3 bases had no gene match. CDR3 length: 15 amino acids. CDR3 amino acids: CASSLDLAGVYEQYV. In DNA form, the CDR3 reads TGTGCCAGCAGCTTAGACCTAGCGGGAGTTTACGAGCAGTACGTC.

This clone showed up just once. The V and J genes are TRBV7-6 and TRBJ2-5; 8 nucleotides align to TRBD1. The CDR3 has 14 residues. J was trimmed by 5 bases and V by 5 bases; bases with no gene match: 7. Germline CDR1 is SGHVS and CDR2 is FNYEAQ. The CDR3 DNA reads TGTGCCAGCAGCCTGACAGGGGCGGGGGAGACCCAGTACTTC. It encodes CASSLTGAGETQYF. Complete variable domain (other parts from reference TRBV7-6 and TRBJ2-5): GAGVSQSPRYKVTKRGQDVALRCDPISGHVSLYWYRQALGQGPEFLTYFNYEAQQDKSGLPNDRFSAERPEGSISTLTIQRTEQRDSAMYRCASSLTGAGETQYFGPGTRLLVL.

The chain carries TRBV24-1 and TRBJ2-1; D call uncertain. Trimming removed 5 bases at V and 7 bases at J, with 11 bases between. The CDR3 is 13 residues long. Germline-derived CDR1 and CDR2 are KGHDR and SFDVKD. Here the CDR3 reads CATSAHGRNEQFF. The CDR3 nucleotides read TGTGCCACCAGTGCCCATGGTCGGAATGAGCAGTTCTTC.

For the CDR3, the DNA is TGTGCCAGCAGCTTTAAGGCGAGACAGGGGTCTGGCGGCTACACCTTC. Protein sequence: CASSFKARQGSGGYTF. The chain has TRBV7-9 and TRBJ1-2; TRBD1 agrees at 8 bases. V lost 3 bases, J lost 8 bases, and 14 bases stayed unmatched. The CDR3 has 16 residues. Germline lookup yields CDR1 SEHNR and CDR2 FQNEAQ (reference sequence).

This chain connects TRBV6-2 or TRBV6-3 to TRBJ2-3, with 7 bases lining up with TRBD1. Trimming removed 5 bases from V and 4 bases from J; junction bases left unmatched: 18. The germline V gene encodes CDR1 MNHEY and CDR2 SVGEGT. CDR3 length: 18 residues. The CDR3 protein is CASSIGPFRTGRPDTQYF. Written as DNA, the CDR3 is TGTGCCAGCAGTATAGGACCCTTTCGGACAGGACGCCCAGATACGCAGTATTTT.

This chain joins TRBV13 and TRBJ1-2; possible D gene TRBD1, 6 bases. This CDR3 is built from 14 residues. V was shortened by 5 bases and J by 0 bases, with 10 bases between the two germline ends. Germline CDR1 and CDR2: PRHDT and FYEKMQ (reference sequence). The CDR3 region has the DNA TGTGCCAGCAGCCCCCGGACAGCTAACTATGGCTACACCTTC. This translates into CASSPRTANYGYTF.

This sequence joins TRBV7-3 and TRBJ1-1; D gene ambiguous. Trimming stripped 3 bases from V and 8 bases from J, with 10 bases between. The germline V gene has CDR1 SGHTA and CDR2 FQGTGA. The CDR3 sequence is 12 residues long. CDR3 coding DNA: TGTGCCAGCAGCTTTGGAAACGGGGAAGCTTTCTTT. Translating gives CASSFGNGEAFF.

The chain has TRBV7-2 and TRBJ2-5; D possibly corresponds to TRBD2 (7 bases). V lost 5 bases to trimming and J lost 5 bases, with 18 bases between them. Germline V lookup: CDR1 SGHTA, CDR2 FQGNSA. The CDR3 spans 15 residues. CDR3 loop: CASSPPSGGLETQYF. The CDR3, as DNA: TGTGCCAGCAGCCCACCATCCGGGGGGCTGGAGACCCAGTACTTC. Based on the CDR3 plus reference TRBV7-2 and TRBJ2-5, the full variable domain is GAGVSQSPSNKVTEKGKDVELRCDPISGHTALYWYRQSLGQGLEFLIYFQGNSAPDKSGLPSDRFSAERTGGSVSTLTIQRTQQEDSAVYLCASSPPSGGLETQYFGPGTRLLVL.

This sequence joins TRBV5-8 and TRBJ2-5, with D uncertain. The ends were cut back, 4 bases at V and 5 bases at J, with 9 bases in the middle. This CDR3 is 12 amino acids long. Germline CDR1 is SGHTS and CDR2 is YDEGEE. This chain's CDR3 is CASSPRRETQYF. The CDR3 DNA follows: TGTGCCAGCAGCCCCCGTCGGGAGACCCAGTACTTC. Complete variable domain (other parts from reference TRBV5-8 and TRBJ2-5): EAGVTQSPTHLIKTRGQQATLRCSPISGHTSVYWYQQALGLGLQFLLWYDEGEERNRGNFPPRFSGRQFPNYSSELNVNALELEDSALYLCASSPRRETQYFGPGTRLLVL.

This chain uses TRBV12-3 or TRBV12-4 with TRBJ1-1; the D gene is possibly TRBD1 (6 bases). The CDR3 is 13 residues long. Trimming stripped 7 bases from V and 1 base from J, with 10 bases between. The CDR3 sequence: CASMGGPNTEAFF. As DNA, the CDR3 is TGTGCCAGCATGGGGGGGCCGAACACTGAAGCTTTCTTT.

V gene TRBV24-1 combines with J gene TRBJ1-1; possible D gene TRBD1, 6 bases. The V gene lost 6 bases and the J gene lost 4 bases, with 20 bases spanning the gap. The CDR3 has 16 residues. In germline, CDR1 is KGHDR, CDR2 SFDVKD. The CDR3 reads CATSSGGQVASTEAFF. The CDR3, as DNA: TGTGCCACCAGTAGCGGGGGGCAGGTTGCTAGCACTGAAGCTTTCTTT.

The chain combines TRBV29-1 with TRBJ2-5, with D possibly TRBD2 on 5 matching bases. The CDR3 covers 16 residues. Germline V gene data show CDR1 as SQVTM and CDR2 as ANQGSEA. The V end was cut by 3 bases, the J end by 1 base, with 18 bases between. The CDR3 nucleotides read TGCAGCGTTGATGGGTTGGAGCGGAGTGTCCAAGAGACCCAGTACTTC. This sequence encodes CSVDGLERSVQETQYF.

This chain joins TRBV28 and TRBJ1-2, with 7 bases aligning to TRBD1. The CDR3 loop spans 13 amino acids. The germline V gene has CDR1 MDHEN and CDR2 SYDVKM. Trimming took 7 bases from V and 7 from J; bases not matched to a gene: 9. The CDR3 protein is CASTLRRDSGYTF. The CDR3 nucleotides are TGTGCCAGCACCCTCCGTAGGGACAGTGGCTACACCTTC.

The rearrangement joins TRBV7-3 to TRBJ2-3; 10 bases are shared with TRBD2. Unmatched junction bases numbered 14, after V lost 2 bases and J lost 3 bases. Germline V lookup: CDR1 SGHTA, CDR2 FQGTGA. The CDR3 is 19 amino acids. CDR3 residues: CASSLGLAGAAGATDTQYF. DNA for the CDR3: TGTGCCAGCAGCTTAGGTCTAGCGGGAGCCGCGGGTGCTACAGATACGCAGTATTTT.

V usage is TRBV24-1 and J usage is TRBJ1-5, with D perhaps matching TRBD1 (6 bases). CDR1 is KGHDR, CDR2 SFDVKD, per germline. V was pared by 3 bases and J by 5 bases, with 7 bases between. This CDR3 has 13 amino acids. Written as DNA, the CDR3 is TGTGCCACCAGTGATCGGACAGATCAGCCCCAGCATTTT. Its translation is CATSDRTDQPQHF.

The genes are TRBV24-1 and TRBJ1-2; no firm D call. Trimming pared 12 bases from V and 8 bases from J, leaving 9 bases between. CDR3 length: 9 residues. CDR1 is KGHDR, CDR2 SFDVKD, per germline. CDR3 bases: TGTGCCTCACGACACGGCTACACCTTC. This sequence encodes CASRHGYTF.